The rows below give T cell receptor beta chains drawn from one sample of a study of shared clonotypes between healthy human individuals. Here immunoSEQ multiplex PCR was the method, and the copy in TCRdb shows in-frame clones only, minus some. The sample holds 2 million to 2.5 million clones, about 92% seen once. Sequencing was performed on naive CD8+ T cells from PBMCs. The receptors originated from a man between 18 and 35 years old in good health. Some clones in this sample may be carry-over from other donors' samples. CDR3s include the opening cysteine and the closing phenylalanine or tryptophan. D genes are given only for firm matches. The size entry is marked missing in some rows and otherwise reads once, few, many or a size class.

15 TRBJ1-1 TRBV6-6 - - CASSPRWGMNTEAFF TGTGCCAGCAGTCCCCGTTGGGGGATGAACACTGAAGCTTTCTTT
16 TRBJ1-2 TRBV4-2 - - CASSQDSSYKVYGYTF TGTGCCAGCAGCCAAGATTCGAGTTATAAGGTCTATGGCTACACCTTC
13 TRBJ2-1 TRBV7-3 - - CASSLTGRNEQFF TGTGCCAGCAGCTTAACAGGGCGTAATGAGCAGTTCTTC
15 TRBJ1-2 TRBV28 - TRBD1 CASSQMGTANYGYTF TGTGCCAGCAGTCAAATGGGGACAGCTAACTATGGCTACACCTTC
15 TRBJ2-7 TRBV6-5 - - CASSYIGSGTYEQYF TGTGCCAGCAGTTACATAGGTTCCGGGACCTACGAGCAGTACTTC
15 TRBJ1-4 TRBV6-5 - TRBD1 CASSWRQGSNEKLFF TGTGCCAGCAGTTGGCGACAGGGGTCTAATGAAAAACTGTTTTTT
13 TRBJ2-7 TRBV27 - - CASSLRGPYEQYF TGTGCCAGCAGTTTACGGGGACCCTACGAGCAGTACTTC
11 TRBJ2-7 TRBV2 - - CASRVSYEQYF TGTGCCAGCAGGGTTTCCTACGAGCAGTACTTC
13 TRBJ2-1 TRBV7-8 - - CASSLRLAGEQFF TGTGCCAGCAGCTTAAGGCTAGCCGGGGAGCAGTTCTTC
16 TRBJ2-7 TRBV11-2 - TRBD2 CASSLVFGRADYEQYF TGTGCCAGCAGCTTAGTATTCGGGAGGGCCGATTACGAGCAGTACTTC
16 TRBJ2-2 TRBV15 - TRBD1 CATSRSGTGRGGELFF TGTGCCACCAGCAGGTCCGGGACAGGGCGAGGCGGGGAGCTGTTTTTT
15 TRBJ2-5 TRBV27 - TRBD2 CASSPASGSLETQYF TGTGCCAGCAGTCCCGCTAGCGGGAGTTTGGAGACCCAGTACTTC
16 TRBJ2-1 TRBV19 - TRBD2 CASRPRLAGGSNEQFF TGTGCCAGTAGACCTCGACTAGCGGGAGGGTCCAATGAGCAGTTCTTC
15 TRBJ1-3 TRBV28 - - CASSLLLGSGNTIYF TGTGCCAGCAGTTTATTGCTCGGCTCTGGAAACACCATATATTTT
16 TRBJ2-7 TRBV5-1 - TRBD1 CASSLTGGRSYYEQYF TGCGCCAGCAGCTTGACAGGGGGACGCTCTTACTACGAGCAGTACTTC
12 TRBJ1-1 TRBV2 - TRBD1 CASNAGGYEAFF TGTGCCAGCAATGCAGGGGGGTATGAAGCTTTCTTT
14 TRBJ2-1 TRBV28 - - CASSFRHDPGEQFF TGTGCCAGCAGTTTTCGGCATGATCCGGGTGAGCAGTTCTTC
11 TRBJ2-7 TRBV29-1 few - CSVWTAYEQYF TGCAGCGTCTGGACAGCCTACGAGCAGTACTTC
18 TRBJ2-3 TRBV30 - TRBD2 CAWSFSAFGTRATDTQYF TGTGCCTGGAGTTTCTCCGCTTTTGGGACTAGGGCCACAGATACGCAGTATTTT
12 TRBJ2-1 TRBV6-6 - - CASSYGIVEQFF TGTGCCAGCAGTTATGGTATAGTTGAGCAGTTCTTC
15 TRBJ2-7 TRBV11-2 - - CASSSLYTTTYEQYF TGTGCCAGCTCTTCTCTCTATACTACGACCTACGAGCAGTACTTC